A selection of T cell receptor beta chains follows, all from one sample in a study of T cell changes during pregnancy in multiple sclerosis. The table came from immunoSEQ multiplex PCR; TCRdb's copy has only in-frame clones and leaves some out. The table lists over 50,000 clones, approximately 87% of them singletons. Sequenced input: peripheral blood from another person, used as feeder cells. The receptor source for this set is a human donor whose cells served as feeder cells for cultures in a pregnancy study. The CDR3 runs from the conserved cysteine through the conserved F or W. The D gene is left open where the match is weak. Not all rows give a size; the values are once, few, many and, for expanded clones, a class.

abundance: NA; v_gene: TRBV19; j_gene: TRBJ2-1; d_gene: NA; CDR3aa: CASSGRASYGEQFF; CDR3nt: TGTGCCAGTAGTGGGAGAGCAAGTTATGGTGAGCAGTTCTTC
abundance: NA; v_gene: TRBV29-1; j_gene: TRBJ1-1; d_gene: NA; CDR3aa: CSSGRNTEAFF; CDR3nt: TGCAGCTCAGGACGAAACACTGAAGCTTTCTTT
abundance: NA; v_gene: TRBV6-5; j_gene: TRBJ1-1; d_gene: NA; CDR3aa: CASSNWHPTNTEAFF; CDR3nt: TGTGCCAGCTCAAACTGGCACCCGACGAACACTGAAGCTTTCTTT
abundance: NA; v_gene: TRBV19; j_gene: TRBJ1-5; d_gene: NA; CDR3aa: CASSIGGSQPQHF; CDR3nt: TGTGCCAGTAGTATAGGAGGGAGTCAGCCCCAGCATTTT
abundance: NA; v_gene: TRBV4-3; j_gene: TRBJ1-2; d_gene: NA; CDR3aa: CASSRGQANYGYTF; CDR3nt: TGCGCCAGCAGTAGAGGGCAGGCCAACTATGGCTACACCTTC
abundance: once; v_gene: TRBV7-2; j_gene: TRBJ2-1; d_gene: NA; CDR3aa: CASSLQGRTSGYNEQFF; CDR3nt: TGTGCCAGCAGCTTACAGGGGAGGACTAGTGGCTACAATGAGCAGTTCTTC
abundance: NA; v_gene: TRBV7-3; j_gene: TRBJ2-5; d_gene: NA; CDR3aa: CASSLNGNQETQYF; CDR3nt: TGTGCCAGCAGCTTAAACGGGAACCAAGAGACCCAGTACTTC
abundance: once; v_gene: TRBV5-1; j_gene: TRBJ2-5; d_gene: TRBD1; CDR3aa: CASSAGQGRETQYF; CDR3nt: TGCGCCAGCAGCGCCGGACAGGGTAGGGAGACCCAGTACTTC
abundance: NA; v_gene: TRBV29-1; j_gene: TRBJ1-1; d_gene: NA; CDR3aa: CSVDRIMNTEAFF; CDR3nt: TGCAGCGTTGACAGGATTATGAACACTGAAGCTTTCTTT
abundance: once; v_gene: TRBV29-1; j_gene: TRBJ2-3; d_gene: TRBD1; CDR3aa: CSVEAPQGQGRPDTQYF; CDR3nt: TGCAGCGTTGAAGCCCCCCAAGGACAGGGGAGACCAGATACGCAGTATTTT
abundance: NA; v_gene: TRBV4-3; j_gene: TRBJ1-4; d_gene: TRBD1; CDR3aa: CASSHGQGALATNEKLFF; CDR3nt: TGCGCCAGCAGCCACGGACAGGGGGCTCTGGCAACTAATGAAAAACTGTTTTTT
abundance: few; v_gene: TRBV19; j_gene: TRBJ1-2; d_gene: NA; CDR3aa: CASSIRQGRGYGYTF; CDR3nt: TGTGCCAGTAGTATAAGGCAGGGGCGCGGCTATGGCTACACCTTC
abundance: NA; v_gene: TRBV27; j_gene: TRBJ2-1; d_gene: TRBD1; CDR3aa: CASRNTGESYNEQFF; CDR3nt: TGTGCCAGCAGGAACACAGGGGAATCCTACAATGAGCAGTTCTTC
abundance: NA; v_gene: TRBV7-8; j_gene: TRBJ1-4; d_gene: TRBD1; CDR3aa: CASTGQGAATNEKLFF; CDR3nt: TGTGCCAGCACAGGACAGGGAGCTGCAACTAATGAAAAACTGTTTTTT
abundance: NA; v_gene: TRBV18; j_gene: TRBJ1-2; d_gene: NA; CDR3aa: CASSPSQEGYGYTF; CDR3nt: TGTGCCAGCTCACCAAGTCAGGAGGGATATGGCTACACCTTC
abundance: NA; v_gene: TRBV5-8; j_gene: TRBJ2-1; d_gene: NA; CDR3aa: CASNLRVNEQFF; CDR3nt: TGTGCCAGCAACTTACGGGTCAATGAGCAGTTCTTC
abundance: NA; v_gene: TRBV5-1; j_gene: TRBJ1-3; d_gene: TRBD1; CDR3aa: CASSLVAGGTGNTIYF; CDR3nt: TGCGCCAGCAGCTTGGTGGCAGGGGGTACTGGAAACACCATATATTTT
abundance: NA; v_gene: TRBV7-6; j_gene: TRBJ2-7; d_gene: TRBD1; CDR3aa: CASSLAGRPGQLPYEQYF; CDR3nt: TGTGCCAGCAGCTTGGCGGGTAGGCCGGGACAGCTTCCCTACGAGCAGTACTTC
abundance: NA; v_gene: TRBV7-6; j_gene: TRBJ2-2; d_gene: NA; CDR3aa: CASAHVRGARSGELFF; CDR3nt: TGTGCCAGCGCTCATGTCCGGGGGGCGCGGTCCGGGGAGCTGTTTTTT
abundance: few; v_gene: TRBV28; j_gene: TRBJ2-2; d_gene: NA; CDR3aa: CASSLSTGELFF; CDR3nt: TGTGCCAGCAGTTTGAGCACCGGGGAGCTGTTTTTT
abundance: NA; v_gene: TRBV11-2; j_gene: TRBJ2-7; d_gene: NA; CDR3aa: CASSSTAQGGYEQYF; CDR3nt: TGTGCCAGCAGCTCCACCGCGCAGGGAGGCTACGAGCAGTACTTC
abundance: NA; v_gene: TRBV27; j_gene: TRBJ1-5; d_gene: TRBD1; CDR3aa: CASSLGAPYGQGYQPQHF; CDR3nt: TGTGCCAGCAGTTTAGGGGCGCCATATGGACAGGGCTATCAGCCCCAGCATTTT
abundance: once; v_gene: TRBV4-1; j_gene: TRBJ1-5; d_gene: NA; CDR3aa: CASSQQGLFNQPQHF; CDR3nt: TGCGCCAGCAGCCAACAGGGACTTTTCAATCAGCCCCAGCATTTT
abundance: NA; v_gene: TRBV2; j_gene: TRBJ2-1; d_gene: NA; CDR3aa: CATGWAGVNEQFF; CDR3nt: TGTGCCACCGGATGGGCAGGGGTGAATGAGCAGTTCTTC
abundance: NA; v_gene: TRBV2; j_gene: TRBJ1-5; d_gene: TRBD1; CDR3aa: CASNRQGGHQPQHF; CDR3nt: TGTGCCAGCAACCGCCAGGGGGGCCATCAGCCCCAGCATTTT
abundance: NA; v_gene: TRBV7-3; j_gene: TRBJ1-2; d_gene: TRBD1; CDR3aa: CASSSTPGQVHGYTF; CDR3nt: TGTGCCAGCAGCTCAACCCCGGGACAGGTCCATGGCTACACCTTC
abundance: NA; v_gene: TRBV5-4; j_gene: TRBJ1-3; d_gene: TRBD1; CDR3aa: CASMKPGGDGNTIYF; CDR3nt: TGTGCCAGCATGAAACCAGGGGGAGATGGAAACACCATATATTTT
abundance: NA; v_gene: TRBV7-7; j_gene: TRBJ2-6; d_gene: TRBD1; CDR3aa: CASSPGQGTGANVLTF; CDR3nt: TGTGCCAGCAGCCCAGGACAGGGGACAGGGGCCAACGTCCTGACTTTC
abundance: NA; v_gene: TRBV28; j_gene: TRBJ1-5; d_gene: TRBD1; CDR3aa: CASSFWDRGLYQPQHF; CDR3nt: TGTGCCAGCAGCTTTTGGGACAGGGGGCTCTATCAGCCCCAGCATTTT
abundance: NA; v_gene: TRBV4-2; j_gene: TRBJ2-7; d_gene: TRBD1; CDR3aa: CASSQEDRTYPEQYF; CDR3nt: TGTGCCAGCAGCCAAGAGGACAGGACCTACCCCGAGCAGTACTTC
abundance: NA; v_gene: TRBV7-8; j_gene: TRBJ1-1; d_gene: NA; CDR3aa: CASTQSAPRGRLNTEAFF; CDR3nt: TGTGCCAGCACCCAATCAGCTCCCAGGGGCCGGCTGAACACTGAAGCTTTCTTT
abundance: NA; v_gene: TRBV5-4; j_gene: TRBJ1-2; d_gene: NA; CDR3aa: CASSSPDGGYGYTF; CDR3nt: TGTGCCAGCAGCTCTCCTGATGGAGGCTATGGCTACACCTTC
abundance: NA; v_gene: TRBV7-7; j_gene: TRBJ2-5; d_gene: NA; CDR3aa: CASSLEAREAQYF; CDR3nt: TGTGCCAGCAGCTTAGAGGCCAGGGAGGCCCAGTACTTC
abundance: NA; v_gene: TRBV6-5; j_gene: TRBJ1-6; d_gene: TRBD1; CDR3aa: CASSSGQGFTSPLHF; CDR3nt: TGTGCCAGCAGTTCGGGACAGGGGTTTACGTCACCCCTCCACTTT
abundance: few; v_gene: TRBV27; j_gene: TRBJ1-6; d_gene: TRBD1; CDR3aa: CASSPGQFYNSPLHF; CDR3nt: TGTGCCAGCAGTCCGGGACAGTTCTATAATTCACCCCTCCACTTT
abundance: NA; v_gene: TRBV11-1; j_gene: TRBJ2-7; d_gene: NA; CDR3aa: CASSLVLSGNSYEQYF; CDR3nt: TGTGCCAGCAGCTTGGTTCTGTCGGGGAACTCCTACGAGCAGTACTTC
abundance: NA; v_gene: TRBV6-5; j_gene: TRBJ1-5; d_gene: TRBD1; CDR3aa: CASGAGQGNQPQHF; CDR3nt: TGTGCCAGCGGGGCGGGACAGGGGAATCAGCCCCAGCATTTT
abundance: NA; v_gene: TRBV6-5; j_gene: TRBJ2-3; d_gene: NA; CDR3aa: CASSYSRGEKDTQYF; CDR3nt: TGTGCCAGCAGTTACTCAAGGGGAGAAAAAGATACGCAGTATTTT
abundance: NA; v_gene: TRBV9; j_gene: TRBJ1-1; d_gene: NA; CDR3aa: CASSVYAGSNAEAFF; CDR3nt: TGTGCCAGCAGCGTATACGCAGGGTCAAACGCTGAAGCTTTCTTT
abundance: NA; v_gene: TRBV19; j_gene: TRBJ1-5; d_gene: TRBD1; CDR3aa: CASNSGNRGSNQPQHF; CDR3nt: TGTGCCAGTAATTCGGGGAACAGGGGAAGCAATCAGCCCCAGCATTTT
abundance: NA; v_gene: TRBV7-6; j_gene: TRBJ2-7; d_gene: NA; CDR3aa: CASSRYQGSYEQYF; CDR3nt: TGTGCCAGCAGCCGTTACCAGGGCTCCTACGAGCAGTACTTC
abundance: NA; v_gene: TRBV7-8; j_gene: TRBJ1-5; d_gene: NA; CDR3aa: CASSLGGGYSNQPQHF; CDR3nt: TGTGCCAGCAGCTTAGGGGGGGGATATAGCAATCAGCCCCAGCATTTT
abundance: NA; v_gene: TRBV30; j_gene: TRBJ2-7; d_gene: NA; CDR3aa: CAWTQGKEQYF; CDR3nt: TGTGCCTGGACGCAAGGGAAAGAGCAGTACTTC
abundance: NA; v_gene: TRBV5-1; j_gene: TRBJ2-7; d_gene: NA; CDR3aa: CASSWKNVGPFPYEQYF; CDR3nt: TGCGCCAGCAGTTGGAAGAATGTTGGGCCTTTCCCCTACGAGCAGTACTTC